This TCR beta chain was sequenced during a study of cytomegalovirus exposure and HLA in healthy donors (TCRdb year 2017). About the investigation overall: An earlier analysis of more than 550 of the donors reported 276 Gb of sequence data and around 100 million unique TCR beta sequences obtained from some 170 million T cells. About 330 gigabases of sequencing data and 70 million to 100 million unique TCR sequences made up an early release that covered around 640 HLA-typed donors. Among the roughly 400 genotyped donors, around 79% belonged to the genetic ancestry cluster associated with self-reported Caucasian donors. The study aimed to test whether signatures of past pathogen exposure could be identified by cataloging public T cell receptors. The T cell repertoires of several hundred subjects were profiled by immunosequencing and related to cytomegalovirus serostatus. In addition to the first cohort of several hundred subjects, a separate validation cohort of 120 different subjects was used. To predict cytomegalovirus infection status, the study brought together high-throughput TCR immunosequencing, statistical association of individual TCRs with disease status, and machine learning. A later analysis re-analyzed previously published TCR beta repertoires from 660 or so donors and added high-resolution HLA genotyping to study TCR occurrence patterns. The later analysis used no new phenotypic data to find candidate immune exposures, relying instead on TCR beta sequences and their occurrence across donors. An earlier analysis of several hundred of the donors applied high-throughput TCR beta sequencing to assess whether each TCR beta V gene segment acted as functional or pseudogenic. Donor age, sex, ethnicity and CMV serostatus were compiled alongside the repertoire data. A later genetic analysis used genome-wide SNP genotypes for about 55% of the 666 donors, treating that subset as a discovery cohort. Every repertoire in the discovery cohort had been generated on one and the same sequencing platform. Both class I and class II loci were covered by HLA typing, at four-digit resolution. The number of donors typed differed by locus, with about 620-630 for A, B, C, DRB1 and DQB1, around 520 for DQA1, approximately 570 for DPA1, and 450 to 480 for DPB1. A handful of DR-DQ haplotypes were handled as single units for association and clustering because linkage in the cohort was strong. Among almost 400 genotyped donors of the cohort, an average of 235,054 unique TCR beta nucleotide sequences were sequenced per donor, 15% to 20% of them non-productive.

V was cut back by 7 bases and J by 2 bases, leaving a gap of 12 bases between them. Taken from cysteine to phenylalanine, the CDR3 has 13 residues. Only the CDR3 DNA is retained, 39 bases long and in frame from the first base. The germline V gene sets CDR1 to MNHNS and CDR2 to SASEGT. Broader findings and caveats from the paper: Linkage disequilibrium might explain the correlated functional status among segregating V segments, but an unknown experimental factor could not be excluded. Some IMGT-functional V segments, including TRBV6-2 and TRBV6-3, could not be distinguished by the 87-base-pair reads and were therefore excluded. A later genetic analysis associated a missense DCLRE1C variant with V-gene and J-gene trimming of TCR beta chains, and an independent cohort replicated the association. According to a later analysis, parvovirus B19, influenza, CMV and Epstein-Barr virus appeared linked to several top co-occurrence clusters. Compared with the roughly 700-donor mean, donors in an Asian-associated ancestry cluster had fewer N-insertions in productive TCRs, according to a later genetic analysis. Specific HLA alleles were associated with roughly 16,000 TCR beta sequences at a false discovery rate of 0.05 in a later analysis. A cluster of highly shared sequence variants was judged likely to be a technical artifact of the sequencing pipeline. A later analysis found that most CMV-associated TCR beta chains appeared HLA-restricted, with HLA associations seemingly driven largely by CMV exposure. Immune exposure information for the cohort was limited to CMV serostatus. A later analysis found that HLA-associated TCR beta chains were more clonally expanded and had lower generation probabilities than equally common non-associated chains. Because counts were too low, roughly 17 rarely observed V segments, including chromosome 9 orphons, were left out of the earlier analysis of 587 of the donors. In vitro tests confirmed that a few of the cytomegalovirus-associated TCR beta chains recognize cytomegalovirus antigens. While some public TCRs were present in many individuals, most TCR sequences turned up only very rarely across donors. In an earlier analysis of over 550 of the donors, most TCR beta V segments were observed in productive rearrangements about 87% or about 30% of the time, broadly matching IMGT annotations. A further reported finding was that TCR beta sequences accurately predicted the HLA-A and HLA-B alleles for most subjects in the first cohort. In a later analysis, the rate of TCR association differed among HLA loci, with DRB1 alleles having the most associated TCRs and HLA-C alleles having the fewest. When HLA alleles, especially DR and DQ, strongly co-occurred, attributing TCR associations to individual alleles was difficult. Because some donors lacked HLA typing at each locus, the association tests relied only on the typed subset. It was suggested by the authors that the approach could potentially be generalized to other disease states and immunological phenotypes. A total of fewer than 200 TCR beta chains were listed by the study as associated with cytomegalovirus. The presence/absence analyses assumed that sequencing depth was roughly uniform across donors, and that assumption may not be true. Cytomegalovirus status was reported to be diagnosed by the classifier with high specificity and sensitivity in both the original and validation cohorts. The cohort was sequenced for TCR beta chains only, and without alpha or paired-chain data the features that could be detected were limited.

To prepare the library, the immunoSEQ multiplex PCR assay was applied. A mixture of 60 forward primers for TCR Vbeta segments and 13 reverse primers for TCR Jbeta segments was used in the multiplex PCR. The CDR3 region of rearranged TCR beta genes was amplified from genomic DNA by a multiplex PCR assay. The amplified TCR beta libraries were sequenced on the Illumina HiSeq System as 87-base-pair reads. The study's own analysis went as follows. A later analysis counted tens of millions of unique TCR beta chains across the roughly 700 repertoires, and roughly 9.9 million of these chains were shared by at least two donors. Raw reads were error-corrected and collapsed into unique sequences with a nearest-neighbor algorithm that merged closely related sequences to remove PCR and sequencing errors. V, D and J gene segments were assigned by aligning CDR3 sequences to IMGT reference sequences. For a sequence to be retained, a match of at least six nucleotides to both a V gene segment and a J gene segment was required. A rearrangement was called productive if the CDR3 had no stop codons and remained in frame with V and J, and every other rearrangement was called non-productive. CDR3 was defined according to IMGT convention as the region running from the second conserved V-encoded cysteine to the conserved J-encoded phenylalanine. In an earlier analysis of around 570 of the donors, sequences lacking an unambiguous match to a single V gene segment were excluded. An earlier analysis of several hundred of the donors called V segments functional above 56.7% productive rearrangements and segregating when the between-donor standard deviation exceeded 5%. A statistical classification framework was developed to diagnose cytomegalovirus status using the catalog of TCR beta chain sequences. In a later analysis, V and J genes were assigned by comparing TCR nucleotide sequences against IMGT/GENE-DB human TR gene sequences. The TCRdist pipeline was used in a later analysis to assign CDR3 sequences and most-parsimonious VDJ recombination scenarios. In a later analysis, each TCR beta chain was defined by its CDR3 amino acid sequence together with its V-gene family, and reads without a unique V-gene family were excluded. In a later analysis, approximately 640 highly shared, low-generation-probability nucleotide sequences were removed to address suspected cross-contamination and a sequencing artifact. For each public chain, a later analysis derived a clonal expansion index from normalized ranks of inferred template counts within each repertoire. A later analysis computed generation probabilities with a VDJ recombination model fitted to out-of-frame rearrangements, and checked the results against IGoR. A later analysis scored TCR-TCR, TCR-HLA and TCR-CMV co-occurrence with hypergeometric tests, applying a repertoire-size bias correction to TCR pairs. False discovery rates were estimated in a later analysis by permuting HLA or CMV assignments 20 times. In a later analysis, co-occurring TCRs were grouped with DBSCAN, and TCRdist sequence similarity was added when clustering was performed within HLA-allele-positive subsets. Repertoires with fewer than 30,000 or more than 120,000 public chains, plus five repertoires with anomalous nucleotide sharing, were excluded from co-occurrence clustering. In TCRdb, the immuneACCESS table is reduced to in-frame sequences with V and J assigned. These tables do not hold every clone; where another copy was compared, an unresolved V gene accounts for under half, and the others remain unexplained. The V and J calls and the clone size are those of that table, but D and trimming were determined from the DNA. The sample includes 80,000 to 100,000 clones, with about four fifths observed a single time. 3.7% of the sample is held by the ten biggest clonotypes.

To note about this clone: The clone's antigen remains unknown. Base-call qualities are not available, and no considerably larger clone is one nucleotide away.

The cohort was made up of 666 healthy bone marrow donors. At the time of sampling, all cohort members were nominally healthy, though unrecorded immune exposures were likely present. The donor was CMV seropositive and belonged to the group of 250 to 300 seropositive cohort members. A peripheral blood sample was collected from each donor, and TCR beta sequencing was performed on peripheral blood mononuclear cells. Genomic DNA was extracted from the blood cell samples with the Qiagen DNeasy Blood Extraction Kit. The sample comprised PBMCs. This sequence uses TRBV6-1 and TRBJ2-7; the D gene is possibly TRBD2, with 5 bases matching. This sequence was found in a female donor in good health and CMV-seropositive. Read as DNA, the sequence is TGTGCCAGCACCCAAGGACTGGCCTACGAGCAGTACTTC. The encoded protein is CASTQGLAYEQYF.